The rows below give T cell receptor beta chains drawn from one sample of a study of cytomegalovirus exposure and HLA in healthy donors. The assay was immunoSEQ multiplex PCR, and TCRdb's table has in-frame clones only and misses some. The table has roughly 110,000 clones, more than 65% seen once; the top ten hold around 5.8%. The sample consisted of PBMCs. The receptors shown here come from a woman between 45 and 65 years old in good health and CMV-seropositive. Each CDR3 is given with its conserved first and last residue. The D gene is left open where the match is weak. The size entry is marked missing in some rows and otherwise reads once, few, many or a size class.

j_gene,abundance,v_gene,d_gene,CDR3aa,CDR3nt
TRBJ2-7,once,TRBV5-1,NA,CASSLLTAGSYEQYF,TGCGCCAGCAGCTTACTGACGGCGGGCTCCTACGAGCAGTACTTC
TRBJ2-1,NA,TRBV7-3,TRBD2,CASSPRVSGEWDNEQFF,TGTGCCAGCAGCCCCCGGGTGAGCGGGGAATGGGACAATGAGCAGTTCTTC
TRBJ2-3,NA,TRBV30,NA,CAWSIVPGLQYF,TGTGCCTGGAGTATCGTGCCGGGGTTGCAGTATTTT
TRBJ1-1,once,TRBV19,NA,CASSIREAEAFF,TGTGCCAGTAGTATCAGGGAGGCTGAAGCTTTCTTT
TRBJ2-3,NA,TRBV7-2,TRBD1,CASSWFRDRSTDTQYF,TGTGCCAGCAGCTGGTTCCGGGACAGAAGCACAGATACGCAGTATTTT
TRBJ2-3,NA,TRBV19,NA,CASSRPSQRANTDTQYF,TGTGCCAGTAGTAGGCCATCCCAGCGAGCAAACACAGATACGCAGTATTTT
TRBJ2-7,NA,TRBV11-2,TRBD1,CASSYPRFQMGRGRSEQYF,TGTGCCAGCAGCTACCCTCGGTTCCAGATGGGCAGGGGGCGATCCGAGCAGTACTTC
TRBJ1-2,NA,TRBV10-3,NA,CAISESDQGRHGYTF,TGTGCCATCAGCGAGTCGGATCAGGGTAGGCATGGCTACACCTTC
TRBJ2-3,NA,TRBV7-8,NA,CASSLAGGRDTQYF,TGTGCCAGCAGCTTAGCCGGCGGAAGAGATACGCAGTATTTT
TRBJ1-1,NA,TRBV2,NA,CASTREGGTEAFF,TGTGCCAGCACTCGGGAGGGTGGGACTGAAGCTTTCTTT
TRBJ2-1,NA,TRBV11-3,TRBD2,CASSQSGGPYNEQFF,TGTGCCAGCAGCCAAAGCGGGGGGCCTTACAATGAGCAGTTCTTC
TRBJ2-2,NA,TRBV7-2,NA,CASSPSPNANTGELFF,TGTGCCAGCAGCCCGTCCCCTAACGCGAACACCGGGGAGCTGTTTTTT
TRBJ1-5,NA,TRBV19,NA,CASSMLGSTLHQPQHF,TGTGCCAGTAGTATGTTGGGTAGCACTCTTCATCAGCCCCAGCATTTT
TRBJ1-5,NA,TRBV28,TRBD1,CASIISGQGGNQPQHF,TGTGCCAGCATCATTAGTGGACAGGGGGGCAATCAGCCCCAGCATTTT
TRBJ2-7,NA,TRBV5-1,NA,CASSTGFSSYEQYF,TGCGCCAGCTCTACAGGGTTCTCGTCCTACGAGCAGTACTTC
TRBJ2-5,few,TRBV5-1,TRBD2,CASSYRGGEGQETQYF,TGCGCCAGCAGCTACCGGGGGGGTGAAGGCCAAGAGACCCAGTACTTC
TRBJ2-5,NA,TRBV5-1,TRBD2,CASSLATSGAETQYF,TGCGCCAGCAGCTTGGCGACTAGCGGGGCGGAGACCCAGTACTTC
TRBJ2-6,few,TRBV6-5,NA,CASSSYSGANVLTF,TGTGCCAGCAGTTCTTACTCTGGGGCCAACGTCCTGACTTTC
TRBJ1-4,few,TRBV4-3,TRBD1,CASSRQGINEKLFF,TGCGCCAGCAGCCGACAGGGGATTAATGAAAAACTGTTTTTT
TRBJ2-5,NA,TRBV13,NA,CASSLGRWKTQYF,TGTGCCAGCAGCTTAGGCAGGTGGAAGACCCAGTACTTC